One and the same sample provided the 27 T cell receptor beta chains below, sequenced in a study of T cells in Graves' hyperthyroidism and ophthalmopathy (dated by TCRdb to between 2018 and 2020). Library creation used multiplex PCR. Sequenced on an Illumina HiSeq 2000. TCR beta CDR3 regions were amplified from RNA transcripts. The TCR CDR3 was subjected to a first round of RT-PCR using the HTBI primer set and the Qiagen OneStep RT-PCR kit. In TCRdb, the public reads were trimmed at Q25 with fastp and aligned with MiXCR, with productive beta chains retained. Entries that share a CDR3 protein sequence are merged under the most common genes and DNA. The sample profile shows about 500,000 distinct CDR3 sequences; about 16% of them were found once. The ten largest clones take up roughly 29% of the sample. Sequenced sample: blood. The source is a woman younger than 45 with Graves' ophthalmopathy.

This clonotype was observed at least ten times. CDR3 region: CASSPAREIYGYTF. The CDR3, as DNA: TGTGCCAGCTCACCGGCCAGGGAGATCTATGGCTACACCTTC. The genes are TRBV18 and TRBJ1-2, with a tentative D call TRBD1 (5 bases). Germline V CDR1 and CDR2: KGHSH, LQKENI. The V end lost 3 bases, the J end lost 4 bases, and 12 bases lay between the germline ends. The CDR3 runs 14 residues.

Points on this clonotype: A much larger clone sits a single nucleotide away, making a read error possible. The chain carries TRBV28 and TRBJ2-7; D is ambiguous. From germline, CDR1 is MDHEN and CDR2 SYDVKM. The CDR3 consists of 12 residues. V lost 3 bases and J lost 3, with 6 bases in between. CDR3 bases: TGTGCCAGCAGTTTCGGTTACTACGAGCAGTACTTC. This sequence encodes CASSFGYYEQYF.

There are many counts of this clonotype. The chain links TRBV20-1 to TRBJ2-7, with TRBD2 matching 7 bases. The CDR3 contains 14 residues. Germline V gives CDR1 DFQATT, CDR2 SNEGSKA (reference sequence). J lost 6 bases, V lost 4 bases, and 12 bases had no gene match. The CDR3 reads CSAIPYSGGGEQYF. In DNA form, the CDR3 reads TGCAGTGCTATTCCTTATTCGGGAGGTGGCGAGCAGTACTTC.

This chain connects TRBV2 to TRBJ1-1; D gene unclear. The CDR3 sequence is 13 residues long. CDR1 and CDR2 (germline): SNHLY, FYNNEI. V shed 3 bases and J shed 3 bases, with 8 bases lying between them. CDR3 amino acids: CASSDDGDTEAFF. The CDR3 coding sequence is TGTGCCAGCAGTGATGACGGGGACACTGAAGCTTTCTTT. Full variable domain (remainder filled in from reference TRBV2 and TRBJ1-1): EPEVTQTPSHQVTQMGQEVILRCVPISNHLYFYWYRQILGQKVEFLVSFYNNEISEKSEIFDDQFSVERPDGSNFTLKIRSTKLEDSAMYFCASSDDGDTEAFFGQGTRLTVV.

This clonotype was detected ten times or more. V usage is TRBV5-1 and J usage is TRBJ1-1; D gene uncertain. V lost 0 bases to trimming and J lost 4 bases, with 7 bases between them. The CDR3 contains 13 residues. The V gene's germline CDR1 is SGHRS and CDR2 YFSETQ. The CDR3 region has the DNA TGCGCCAGCAGCTTGGGCTGGGGCACTGAAGCTTTCTTT. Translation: CASSLGWGTEAFF.

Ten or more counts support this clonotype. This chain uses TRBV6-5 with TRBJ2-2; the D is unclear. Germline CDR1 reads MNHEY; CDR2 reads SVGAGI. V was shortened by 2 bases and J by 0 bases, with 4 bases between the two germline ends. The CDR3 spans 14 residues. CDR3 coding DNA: TGTGCCAGCAGTTACGGTGCGAACACCGGGGAGCTGTTTTTT. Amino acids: CASSYGANTGELFF.

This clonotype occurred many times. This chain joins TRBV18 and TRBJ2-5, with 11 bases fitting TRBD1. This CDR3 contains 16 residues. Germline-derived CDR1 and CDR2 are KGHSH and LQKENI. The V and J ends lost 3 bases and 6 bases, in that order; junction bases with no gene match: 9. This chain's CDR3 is CASSPSGQGAWKTQYF. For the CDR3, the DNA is TGTGCCAGCTCACCTTCTGGACAGGGGGCGTGGAAGACCCAGTACTTC.

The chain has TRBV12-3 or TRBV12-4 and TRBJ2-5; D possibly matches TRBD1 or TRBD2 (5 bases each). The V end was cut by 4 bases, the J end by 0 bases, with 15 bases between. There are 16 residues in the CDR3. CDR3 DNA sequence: TGTGCCAGCAGTTCCTCGGGACGGATGAACCAAGAGACCCAGTACTTC. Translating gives CASSSSGRMNQETQYF.

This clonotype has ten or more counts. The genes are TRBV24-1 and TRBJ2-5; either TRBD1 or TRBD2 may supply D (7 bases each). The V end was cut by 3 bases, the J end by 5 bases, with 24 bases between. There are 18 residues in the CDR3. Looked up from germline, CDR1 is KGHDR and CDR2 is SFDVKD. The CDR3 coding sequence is TGTGCCACCAGTGATCCCTCCTGGCAGGGGGACTACGGGGAGACCCAGTACTTC. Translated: CATSDPSWQGDYGETQYF.

The CDR3 loop reads CASRPLAGTLRTDTQYF. The CDR3 nucleotides read TGTGCCAGCAGACCTCTAGCGGGAACCCTTCGCACAGATACGCAGTATTTT. V is TRBV6-2 or TRBV6-3 and J is TRBJ2-3, with 9 bases that match TRBD2. CDR3 length equals 17 residues. Germline trimming cut 6 bases from V and 1 base from J; bases unmatched to any gene: 11. Germline lookup yields CDR1 MNHEY and CDR2 SVGEGT.

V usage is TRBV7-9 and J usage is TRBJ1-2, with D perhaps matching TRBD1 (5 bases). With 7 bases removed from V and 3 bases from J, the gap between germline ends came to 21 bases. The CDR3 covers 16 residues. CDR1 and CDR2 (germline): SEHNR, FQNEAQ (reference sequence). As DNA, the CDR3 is TGTGCCAGCATCCCAGAGTACTGGGGGTGGGACTATGGCTACACCTTC. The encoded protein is CASIPEYWGWDYGYTF.

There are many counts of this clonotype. The CDR3 bases are TGCAGTGCTAGAGACTGGGGCATACCCTACAATGAGCAGTTCTTC. It encodes CSARDWGIPYNEQFF. The chain employs TRBV20-1 and TRBJ2-1; tentatively, D is TRBD1 (5 bases). Between the trimmed V and J ends, which lost 0 bases and 2 bases, there was a span of 11 bases. Germline-derived CDR1 and CDR2 are DFQATT and SNEGSKA (reference sequence). The CDR3 covers 15 residues.

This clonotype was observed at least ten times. The chain's CDR3 is CASSLVGEKLFF. CDR3 nucleotide sequence: TGTGCCAGCAGCTTAGTGGGCGAAAAACTGTTTTTT. The chain is built from TRBV7-2 and TRBJ1-4; D gene ambiguous. Germline V gene data show CDR1 as SGHTA and CDR2 as FQGNSA. V was cut by 1 base and J by 8 bases, with 5 bases left in between. There are 12 residues in the CDR3.

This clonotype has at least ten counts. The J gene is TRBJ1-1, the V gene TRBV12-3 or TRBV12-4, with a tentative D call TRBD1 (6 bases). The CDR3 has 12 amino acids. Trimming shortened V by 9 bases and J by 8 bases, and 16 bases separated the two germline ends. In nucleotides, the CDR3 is TGTGCCAGTCGCCGGGACACCCTGGAAGCTTTCTTT. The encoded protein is CASRRDTLEAFF.

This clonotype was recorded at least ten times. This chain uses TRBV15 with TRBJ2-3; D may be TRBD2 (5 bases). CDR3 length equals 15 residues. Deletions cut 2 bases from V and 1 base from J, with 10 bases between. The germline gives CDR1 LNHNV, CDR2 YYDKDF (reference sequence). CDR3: CATSRSDGGTDTQYF. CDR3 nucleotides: TGTGCCACCAGCAGATCGGACGGGGGCACAGATACGCAGTATTTT.

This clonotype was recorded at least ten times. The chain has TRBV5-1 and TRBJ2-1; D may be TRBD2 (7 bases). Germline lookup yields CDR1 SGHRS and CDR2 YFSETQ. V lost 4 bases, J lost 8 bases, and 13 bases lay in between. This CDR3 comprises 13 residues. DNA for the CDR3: TGCGCCAGCAGCCGGGGCGGGGGCGATGAGCAGTTCTTC. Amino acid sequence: CASSRGGGDEQFF. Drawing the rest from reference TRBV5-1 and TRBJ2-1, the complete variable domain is KAGVTQTPRYLIKTRGQQVTLSCSPISGHRSVSWYQQTPGQGLQFLFEYFSETQRNKGNFPGRFSGRQFSNSRSEMNVSTLELGDSALYLCASSRGGGDEQFFGPGTRLTVL.

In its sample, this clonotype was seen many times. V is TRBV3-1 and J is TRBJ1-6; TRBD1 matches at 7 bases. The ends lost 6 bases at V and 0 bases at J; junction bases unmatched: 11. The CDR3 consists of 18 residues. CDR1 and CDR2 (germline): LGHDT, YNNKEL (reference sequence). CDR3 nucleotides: TGTGCCAGCAGAGCTAGACAGGGCCAGAGCTCCTATAATTCACCCCTCCACTTT. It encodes CASRARQGQSSYNSPLHF.

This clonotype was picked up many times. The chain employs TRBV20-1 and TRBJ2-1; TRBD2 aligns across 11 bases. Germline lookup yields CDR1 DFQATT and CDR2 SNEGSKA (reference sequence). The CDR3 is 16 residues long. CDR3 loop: CSAYSGRESSYNEQFF. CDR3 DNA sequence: TGCAGCGCCTATAGCGGGAGGGAGAGCTCCTACAATGAGCAGTTCTTC.

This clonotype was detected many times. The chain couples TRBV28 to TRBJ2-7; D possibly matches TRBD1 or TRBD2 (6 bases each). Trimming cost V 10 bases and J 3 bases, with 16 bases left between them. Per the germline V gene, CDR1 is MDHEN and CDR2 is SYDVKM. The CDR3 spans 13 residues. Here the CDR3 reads CATWQGTRYEQYF. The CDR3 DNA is TGTGCCACCTGGCAGGGGACTCGCTACGAGCAGTACTTC.

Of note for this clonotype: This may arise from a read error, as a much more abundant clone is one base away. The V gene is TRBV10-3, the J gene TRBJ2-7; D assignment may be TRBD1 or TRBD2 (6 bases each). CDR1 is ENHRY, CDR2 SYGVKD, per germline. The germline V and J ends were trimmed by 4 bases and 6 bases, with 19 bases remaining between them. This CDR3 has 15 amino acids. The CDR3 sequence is CAISGSRQDYREQYF. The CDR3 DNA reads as TGTGCCATCAGTGGGTCGAGACAGGACTATCGCGAGCAGTACTTC.

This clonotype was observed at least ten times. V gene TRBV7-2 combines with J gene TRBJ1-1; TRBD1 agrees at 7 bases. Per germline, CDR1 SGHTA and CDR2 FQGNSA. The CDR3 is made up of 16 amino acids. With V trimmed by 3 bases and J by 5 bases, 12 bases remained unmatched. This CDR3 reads CASSFPSRQGGTEAFF. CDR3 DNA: TGTGCCAGCAGCTTCCCCTCCCGACAGGGAGGTACTGAAGCTTTCTTT.

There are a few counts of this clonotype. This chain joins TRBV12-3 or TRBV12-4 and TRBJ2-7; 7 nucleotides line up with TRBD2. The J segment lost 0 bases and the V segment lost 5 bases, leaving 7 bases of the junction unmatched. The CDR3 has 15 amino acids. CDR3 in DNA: TGTGCCAGCAGTCCGGGGGGTTCAAGCTCCTACGAGCAGTACTTC. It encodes CASSPGGSSSYEQYF.

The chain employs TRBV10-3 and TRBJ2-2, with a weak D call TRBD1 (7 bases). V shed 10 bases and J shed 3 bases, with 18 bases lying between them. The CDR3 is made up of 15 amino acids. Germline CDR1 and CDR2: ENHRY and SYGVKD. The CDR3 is CATQGGDRDTGELFF. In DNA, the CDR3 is TGTGCCACCCAGGGAGGTGACAGGGACACCGGGGAGCTGTTTTTT.

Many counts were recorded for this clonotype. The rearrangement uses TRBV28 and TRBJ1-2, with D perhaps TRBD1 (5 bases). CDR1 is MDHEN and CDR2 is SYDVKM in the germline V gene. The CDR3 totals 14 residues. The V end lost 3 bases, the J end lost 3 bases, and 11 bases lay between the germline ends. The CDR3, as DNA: TGTGCCAGCAGTTTTCCAGGGAGGGACTATGGCTACACCTTC. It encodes CASSFPGRDYGYTF.

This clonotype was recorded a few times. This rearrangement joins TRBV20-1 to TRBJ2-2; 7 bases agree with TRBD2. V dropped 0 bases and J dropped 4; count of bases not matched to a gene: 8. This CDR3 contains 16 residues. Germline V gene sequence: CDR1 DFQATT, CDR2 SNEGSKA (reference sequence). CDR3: CSARDFAGAGTGELFF. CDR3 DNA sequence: TGCAGTGCTAGAGATTTTGCGGGAGCAGGCACCGGGGAGCTGTTTTTT.

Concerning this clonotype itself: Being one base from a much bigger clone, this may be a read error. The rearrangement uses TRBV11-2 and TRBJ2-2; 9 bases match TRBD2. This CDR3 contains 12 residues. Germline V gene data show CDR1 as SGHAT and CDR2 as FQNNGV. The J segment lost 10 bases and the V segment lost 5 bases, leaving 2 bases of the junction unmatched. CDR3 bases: TGTGCCAGCAGCCCGGGACTAGCGGAGCTGTTTTTT. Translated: CASSPGLAELFF.

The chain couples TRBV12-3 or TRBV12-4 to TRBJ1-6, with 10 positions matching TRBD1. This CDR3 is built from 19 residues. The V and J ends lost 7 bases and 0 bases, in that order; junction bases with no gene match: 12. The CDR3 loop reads CASKTGTGDFGSYNSPLHF. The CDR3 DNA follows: TGTGCCAGCAAGACCGGGACAGGGGACTTCGGCTCCTATAATTCACCCCTCCACTTT.